The 20 T cell receptor beta chains presented below share a single source sample, sequenced in a study of T cell clonality in common variable immunodeficiency. Assay: immunoSEQ multiplex PCR; the TCRdb copy retains only in-frame clones and omits some. The sample presents about 52,000 clones, none singletons. The specimen sequenced was peripheral blood mononuclear cells. Receptor source: a person aged 18 to 75 in good health.

This clone was counted many times. The read terminates 3 residues ahead of where the CDR3 ends, so the germline J gene completes it. The V call is TRBV30, the J call TRBJ2-7; D perhaps matches TRBD1 (5 bases). There are 11 residues in the CDR3. From germline, CDR1 is GTSNPN and CDR2 SVGIG (reference sequence). V was clipped by 5 bases and J by 6 bases, with 11 bases between them. The CDR3 loop is CAWGSGLEQYF. CDR3 bases read: TGTGCCTGGGGGTCAGGGCTCGAG.

This clone was found a few times. The missing CDR3 end, 3 residues past where the read stops, is filled in from the germline J gene. The sample contains more than one DNA sequence encoding this CDR3. The chain links TRBV6-1 to TRBJ1-6; D is undetermined. The CDR3 consists of 14 residues. V dropped 4 bases and J dropped 4 bases, with 8 bases sitting between them. Germline-derived CDR1 and CDR2 are MNHNS and SASEGT. Partial CDR3 DNA: TGTGCCAGCAGTGCAGGTCCGTATAATTCACCC. This gives the protein CASSAGPYNSP. The entire CDR3 reads CASSAGPYNSPLHF.

This clone came up many times. From the germline J gene comes the end of the CDR3, since the read stops 3 residues before it. Other nucleotide sequences from this sample produce the same CDR3. The J gene is TRBJ2-7, the V gene TRBV18, with TRBD1 identical over 7 bases. Trimming cost V 3 bases and J 3 bases; bases outside gene matches: 2. This CDR3 has 13 amino acids. Germline loops: CDR1 KGHSH, CDR2 LQKENI. The CDR3 sequence is CASSPGQSYEQYF. The sequenced part of the CDR3 DNA is TGTGCCAGCTCACCGGGACAGAGCTACGAG.

At least ten counts were recorded for this clone. The read is 3 residues too short to cover the CDR3 end, so that end is filled in from the germline J gene. This chain links TRBV10-3 with TRBJ1-2; D is unclear. The CDR3 loop spans 11 amino acids. CDR1 is ENHRY, CDR2 SYGVKD, per germline. This chain's CDR3 is CAISEDIGYTF. The DNA read from the CDR3 is TGTGCCATCAGTGAGGACATAGGC.

A remark on this clone: The CDR3 end is not reached by the read, which stops 3 residues before it; the germline J gene fills it in. This rearrangement joins TRBV30 to TRBJ1-1, with a tentative D call TRBD1 (5 bases). The CDR3 is made up of 12 amino acids. Germline CDR1 reads GTSNPN; CDR2 reads SVGIG (reference sequence). The DNA read from the CDR3 is TGTGCCTGGAGTGTAGTGGGGGGGAAA. Protein product: CAWSVVGGK. The whole CDR3 sequence reads CAWSVVGGKAFF. The full variable domain, in which reference TRBV30 and TRBJ1-1 provide the parts outside the CDR3, is SQTIHQWPATLVQPVGSPLSLECTVEGTSNPNLYWYRQAAGRGLQLLFYSVGIGQISSEVPQNLSASRPQDRQFILSSKKLLLSDSGFYLCAWSVVGGKAFFGQGTRLTVV.

Remarks on this clone: The read is 3 residues too short to cover the CDR3 end, so that end is filled in from the germline J gene. V is TRBV30 and J is TRBJ1-2; D is uncertain. The CDR3 contains 13 residues. V lost 5 bases to trimming and J lost 4 bases, with 14 bases between them. Per germline, CDR1 GTSNPN and CDR2 SVGIG (reference sequence). The CDR3 protein is CAWVGSGVYGYTF. The CDR3 bases that were read are TGTGCCTGGGTCGGGTCCGGCGTCTATGGC.

Ten or more counts support this clone. The DNA ends 3 residues before the CDR3 does, and the rest of the CDR3 is filled in from the germline J gene. This sequence joins TRBV20-1 and TRBJ2-5, with 8 bases that match TRBD1. The CDR3 is made up of 13 amino acids. V was clipped by 6 bases and J by 5 bases; unmatched bases: 8. Looked up from germline, CDR1 is DFQATT and CDR2 is SNEGSKA (reference sequence). The CDR3 protein is CSAVPGGVETQYF. The CDR3 DNA, read in part, is TGCAGTGCAGTACCAGGGGGCGTTGAGACC.

Ten or more counts support this clone. The junction does not match germline at one end; this may be a read error. The CDR3 extends 3 residues past the end of the read, so its final part is completed from the germline J gene. This chain links TRBV20-1 with TRBJ2-7, with D tentatively TRBD1 (6 bases). Germline V lookup: CDR1 DFQATT, CDR2 SNEGSKA (reference sequence). The CDR3 is 11 residues long. CDR3 DNA, as far as it was read: TGTTTCCCCTACAGGGTAACCGAG. Translation gives CFPYRVTE. The full CDR3 is CFPYRVTEQYF.

The table lists this clone with many counts. The read terminates 3 residues before the CDR3 end, so the remaining end is supplied by the germline J gene. The chain uses TRBV6-4 and TRBJ2-2, with a possible D match to TRBD1 (5 bases). Germline V CDR1 and CDR2: MRHNA, SNTAGT. Between the trimmed V and J ends, which lost 0 bases and 1 base, there was a span of 9 bases. There are 16 residues in the CDR3. The part of the CDR3 DNA that was read is TGTGCCAGCAGTGACTCGAGACAGAGGAACACCGGGGAG. It specifies CASSDSRQRNTGE. The complete CDR3 sequence is CASSDSRQRNTGELFF.

This clone was detected many times. The read gets to within 3 residues of the CDR3 end, and the germline J gene fills in the rest. The chain uses TRBV12-3 or TRBV12-4 and TRBJ2-7; 8 positions agree with TRBD1. The CDR3 spans 15 residues. After removal of 4 bases from V and 0 bases from J, the junction contained 5 bases not matched to a gene. CDR3: CASSSGQVGSYEQYF. The part of the CDR3 DNA that was read is TGTGCCAGCAGTTCGGGACAGGTGGGCTCCTACGAG.

This clone came up many times. The observed sequence ends 3 residues before the CDR3 terminus, with the missing tail filled in from the germline J gene. The chain uses TRBV20-1 and TRBJ2-7, with 8 bases lining up with TRBD2. After removal of 1 base from V and 0 bases from J, the junction contained 5 bases not matched to a gene. Germline-derived CDR1 and CDR2 are DFQATT and SNEGSKA (reference sequence). CDR3 length: 15 amino acids. The CDR3 bases that were read are TGCAGTGCTAGAGCACTAGCGGCTAGCTCCTACGAG. Translated, it gives CSARALAASSYE. The CDR3 in full is CSARALAASSYEQYF.

This clone has a count of ten or more. The read ends 3 residues early relative to the CDR3; the germline J gene fills the gap. The J gene is TRBJ1-5, the V gene TRBV20-1; the D is unclear. The CDR3 totals 17 residues. Per the germline V gene, CDR1 is DFQATT and CDR2 is SNEGSKA (reference sequence). Trimming took 0 bases from V and 2 from J, leaving 17 bases between them. CDR3 protein: CSARDPLVEGGNQPQHF. The part of the CDR3 DNA that was read is TGCAGTGCTAGAGATCCCCTGGTGGAGGGTGGCAATCAGCCC.

This clone was recorded at least ten times. The read ends 3 residues early relative to the CDR3; the germline J gene fills the gap. The gene calls are TRBV7-9 and TRBJ2-7; 11 bases are a match to TRBD1. V lost 7 bases, J lost 6 bases, and 8 bases stayed unmatched. The CDR3 has 14 amino acids. Germline CDR1 SEHNR, CDR2 FQNEAQ (reference sequence). CDR3 DNA (partial): TGTGCCAGCACCCCCGGGACAGGGGGACCCGAG. Protein: CASTPGTGGPE. The complete CDR3 protein is CASTPGTGGPEQYF.

This clone was observed at least ten times. The read comes to an end 3 residues before the CDR3 does, leaving the germline J gene to fill in the end. The rearrangement links TRBV7-9 to TRBJ2-2; D not certain. From germline, CDR1 is SEHNR and CDR2 FQNEAQ (reference sequence). This CDR3 region has 15 residues. V was shortened by 7 bases and J by 2 bases, with 14 bases between the two germline ends. The sequenced part of the CDR3 DNA is TGTGCCAGCAACGCGGCACCCACCAACACCGGGGAG. Translating it yields CASNAAPTNTGE. The entire CDR3 protein is CASNAAPTNTGELFF.

This clone has at least ten counts. The CDR3 is cut off 3 residues early in the read; its end comes from the germline J gene. The chain combines TRBV5-6 with TRBJ1-3; 8 bases are a match to TRBD1. V was clipped by 7 bases and J by 1 base; unmatched bases: 7. Germline values: CDR1 SGHDT, CDR2 YYEEEE. The CDR3 runs to 15 residues. CDR3 in amino acids: CASYRQGRSGNTIYF. The CDR3 DNA, read in part, is TGTGCCAGCTACCGACAGGGGAGGTCTGGAAACACC.

This clone was seen at least ten times. Read sequence stops 3 residues before the CDR3 end, and the germline J gene provides the missing end. The chain joins TRBV2 to TRBJ1-5, with D possibly being TRBD1 (6 bases). V lost 7 bases, J lost 7 bases, and 14 bases lay in between. The CDR3 length is 13 residues. Looked up from germline, CDR1 is SNHLY and CDR2 is FYNNEI. The covered CDR3 bases are TGTGCCAGCAAATTCCAGGGGACCCAGCCC. This encodes CASKFQGTQP. In full, the CDR3 reads CASKFQGTQPQHF.

This clone has a count of ten or more. The read is 3 residues too short to cover the CDR3 end, so that end is filled in from the germline J gene. The chain employs TRBV5-1 and TRBJ2-3; 7 bases match TRBD2. Germline V gene sequence: CDR1 SGHRS, CDR2 YFSETQ. J was trimmed by 4 bases and V by 2 bases; bases with no gene match: 4. CDR3 length: 14 amino acids. Incomplete CDR3 DNA: TGCGCCAGCAGCTTCCGGGGGGATGCAGATACG. Translation gives CASSFRGDADT. The entire CDR3 is CASSFRGDADTQYF.

Many counts were recorded for this clone. The sequence runs out 3 residues before the end of the CDR3; the remainder is reconstructed from the germline J gene. The chain joins TRBV2 to TRBJ1-1; D ambiguous. The CDR3 spans 14 residues. Trimming shortened V by 3 bases and J by 0 bases, and 8 bases separated the two germline ends. Germline CDR1 and CDR2: SNHLY and FYNNEI. The covered CDR3 bases are TGTGCCAGCAGTGAGGTCAGCGTGAACACTGAA. Encoded protein: CASSEVSVNTE. The full CDR3 protein is CASSEVSVNTEAFF.

This clone was found many times. Read data end 3 residues before the CDR3 end; the end is taken from the germline J gene. J is TRBJ2-2 and V is TRBV30; 7 bases align to TRBD1. Trimming removed 2 bases from V and 5 bases from J; junction bases left unmatched: 8. The CDR3 is made up of 15 amino acids. Germline-derived CDR1 and CDR2 are GTSNPN and SVGIG (reference sequence). The CDR3 sequence: CAWSPPGQATGELFF. The sequenced CDR3 bases are TGTGCCTGGAGTCCGCCAGGACAGGCAACCGGGGAG.

This clone showed up many times. The read halts 3 residues ahead of the CDR3 end, with the missing end drawn from the germline J gene. V gene TRBV20-1 combines with J gene TRBJ2-7, with 9 bases fitting TRBD1. The CDR3 length is 15 residues. With 3 bases clipped from V and 0 bases from J, the junction kept 6 bases outside the gene matches. Germline-derived CDR1 and CDR2 are DFQATT and SNEGSKA (reference sequence). The CDR3 DNA, read in part, is TGCAGTGCTAGTGGGGGACAGGGTGGCTCCTACGAG. It encodes CSASGGQGGSYE. The full CDR3 sequence reads CSASGGQGGSYEQYF.